The clone carrying this TCR beta chain was counted only a few times. Trimming took off 5 bases at V and 8 bases at J, with 10 bases between the two ends. CDR1 MNHNS and CDR2 SASEGT come from the germline V gene. The CDR3 has 12 residues. The data belong to a study of T cells in Graves' hyperthyroidism and ophthalmopathy. Looking at the study overall: Blood from the periphery was taken at initial diagnosis, before any treatment.

Amplified TCR beta CDR3 regions derived from RNA transcripts. The HTBI primer set drove a first-round RT-PCR of the TCR CDR3. TCRdb itself ran the multiplex PCR reads through MiXCR, one entry per CDR3 protein. The sample records fewer than 450,000 distinct CDR3 sequences, 15% to 20% being singletons. The chain combines TRBV6-1 with TRBJ1-5, with no clear D. Sequenced sample: blood. This clonotype was sampled from a man between 18 and 29 years old with Graves' ophthalmopathy. CDR3 protein: CASSFPREPQHF. The CDR3 coding sequence is TGTGCCAGCAGTTTCCCCCGGGAGCCCCAGCATTTT.